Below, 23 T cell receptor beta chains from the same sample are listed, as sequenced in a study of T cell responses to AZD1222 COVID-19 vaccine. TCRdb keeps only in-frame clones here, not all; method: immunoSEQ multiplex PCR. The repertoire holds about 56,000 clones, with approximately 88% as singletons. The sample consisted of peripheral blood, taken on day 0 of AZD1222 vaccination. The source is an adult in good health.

CDR3 protein: CASRGGSFYNEQFF. CDR3 nucleotides: TGTGCCAGCAGAGGCGGGAGCTTCTACAATGAGCAGTTCTTC. V usage is TRBV4-2 and J usage is TRBJ2-1; TRBD2 aligns across 7 bases. Germline V gene sequence: CDR1 LGHNA, CDR2 YNFKEQ. The ends lost 6 bases at V and 3 bases at J; junction bases unmatched: 5. CDR3 length equals 14 residues.

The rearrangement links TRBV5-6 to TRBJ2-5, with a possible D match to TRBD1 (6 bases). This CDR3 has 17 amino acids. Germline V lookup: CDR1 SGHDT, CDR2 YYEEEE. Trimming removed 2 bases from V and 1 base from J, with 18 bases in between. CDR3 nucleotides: TGTGCCAGCAGCTTATCGGGACACCGAACCCTCCAAGAGACCCAGTACTTC. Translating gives CASSLSGHRTLQETQYF.

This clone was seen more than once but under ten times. CDR3 sequence reads: CASSDKGPNEQFF. The CDR3 region has the DNA TGTGCCAGCAGTGATAAAGGGCCAAATGAGCAGTTCTTC. The genes are TRBV6-1 and TRBJ2-1, with unresolved D. The ends were cut back, 3 bases at V and 7 bases at J, with 10 bases in the middle. The CDR3 spans 13 residues. The germline V gene has CDR1 MNHNS and CDR2 SASEGT.

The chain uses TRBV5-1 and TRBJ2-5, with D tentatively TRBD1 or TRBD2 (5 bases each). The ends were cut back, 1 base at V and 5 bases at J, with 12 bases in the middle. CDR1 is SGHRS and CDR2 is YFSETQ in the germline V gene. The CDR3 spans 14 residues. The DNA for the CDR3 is TGCGCCAGCAGCTTGCTTGGGGGACGGGAGACCCAGTACTTC. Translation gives CASSLLGGRETQYF.

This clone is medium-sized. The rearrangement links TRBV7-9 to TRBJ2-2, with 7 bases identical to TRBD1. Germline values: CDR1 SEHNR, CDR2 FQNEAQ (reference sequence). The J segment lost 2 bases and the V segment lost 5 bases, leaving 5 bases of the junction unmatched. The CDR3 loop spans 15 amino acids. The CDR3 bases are TGTGCCAGCAGCCCGGGACAGATCAACACCGGGGAGCTGTTTTTT. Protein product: CASSPGQINTGELFF.

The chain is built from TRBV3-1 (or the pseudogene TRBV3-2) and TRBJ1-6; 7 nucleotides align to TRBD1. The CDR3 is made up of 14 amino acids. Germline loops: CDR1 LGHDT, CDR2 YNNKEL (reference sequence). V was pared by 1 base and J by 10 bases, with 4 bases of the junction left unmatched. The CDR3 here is CASSQGTGYSPLHF. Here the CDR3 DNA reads TGTGCCAGCAGCCAAGGGACAGGATACTCACCCCTCCACTTT.

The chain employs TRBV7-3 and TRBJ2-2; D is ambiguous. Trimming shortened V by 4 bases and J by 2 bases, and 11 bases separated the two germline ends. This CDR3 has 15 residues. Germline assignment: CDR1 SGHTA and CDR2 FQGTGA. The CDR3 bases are TGTGCCAGCAGCTACCTTCCTTCAAACACCGGGGAGCTGTTTTTT. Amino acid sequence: CASSYLPSNTGELFF.

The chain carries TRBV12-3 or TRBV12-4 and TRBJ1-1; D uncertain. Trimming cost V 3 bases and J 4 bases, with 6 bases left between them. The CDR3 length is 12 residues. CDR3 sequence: CASSLISTEAFF. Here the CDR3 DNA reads TGTGCCAGCAGTTTGATTAGCACTGAAGCTTTCTTT.

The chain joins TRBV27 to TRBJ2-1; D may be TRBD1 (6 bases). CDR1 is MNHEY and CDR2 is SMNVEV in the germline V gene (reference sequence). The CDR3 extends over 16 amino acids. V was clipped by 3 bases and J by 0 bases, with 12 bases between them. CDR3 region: CASSFTGQSSYNEQFF. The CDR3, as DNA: TGTGCCAGCAGTTTCACGGGACAAAGCTCCTACAATGAGCAGTTCTTC.

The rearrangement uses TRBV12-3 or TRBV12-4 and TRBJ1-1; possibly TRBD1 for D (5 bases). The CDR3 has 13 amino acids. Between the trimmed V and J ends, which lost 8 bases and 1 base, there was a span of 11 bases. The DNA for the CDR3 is TGTGCCAGCGATAGAAGGGGGAACACTGAAGCTTTCTTT. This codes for CASDRRGNTEAFF.

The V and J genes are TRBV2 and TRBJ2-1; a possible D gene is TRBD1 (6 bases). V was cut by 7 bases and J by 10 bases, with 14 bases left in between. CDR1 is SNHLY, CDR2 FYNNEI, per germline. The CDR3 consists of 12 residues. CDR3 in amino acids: CASKGRGLEQFF. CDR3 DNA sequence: TGTGCCAGCAAGGGCAGGGGATTGGAGCAGTTCTTC. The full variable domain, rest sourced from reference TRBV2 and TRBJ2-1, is EPEVTQTPSHQVTQMGQEVILRCVPISNHLYFYWYRQILGQKVEFLVSFYNNEISEKSEIFDDQFSVERPDGSNFTLKIRSTKLEDSAMYFCASKGRGLEQFFGPGTRLTVL.

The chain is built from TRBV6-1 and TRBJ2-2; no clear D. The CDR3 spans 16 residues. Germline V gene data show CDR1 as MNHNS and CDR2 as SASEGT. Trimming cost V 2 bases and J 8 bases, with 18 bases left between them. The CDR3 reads CASSETTFYGRGELFF. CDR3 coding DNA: TGTGCCAGCAGTGAAACCACCTTCTACGGCAGGGGGGAGCTGTTTTTT.

In DNA, the CDR3 is TGTGCCAGCAGCATAACTAGCGGGAGTACGTACAATGAGCAGTTCTTC. Protein product: CASSITSGSTYNEQFF. The chain is built from TRBV11-2 and TRBJ2-1; 11 bases are shared with TRBD2. CDR1 is SGHAT, CDR2 FQNNGV, per germline. J gave up 4 bases and V 5 bases, and 7 bases lay outside the gene matches. This CDR3 has 16 residues.

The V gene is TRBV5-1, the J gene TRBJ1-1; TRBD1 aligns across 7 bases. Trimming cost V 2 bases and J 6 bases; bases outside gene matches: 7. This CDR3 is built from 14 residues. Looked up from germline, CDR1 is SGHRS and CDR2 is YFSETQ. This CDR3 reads CASSFYQGVAEAFF. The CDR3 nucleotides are TGCGCCAGCAGCTTTTATCAGGGGGTGGCTGAAGCTTTCTTT.

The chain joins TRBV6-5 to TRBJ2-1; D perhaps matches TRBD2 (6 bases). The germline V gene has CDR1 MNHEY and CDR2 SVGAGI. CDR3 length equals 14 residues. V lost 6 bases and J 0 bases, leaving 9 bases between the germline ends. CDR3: CASSRERSYNEQFF. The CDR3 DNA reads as TGTGCCAGCAGCCGGGAGCGCTCCTACAATGAGCAGTTCTTC.

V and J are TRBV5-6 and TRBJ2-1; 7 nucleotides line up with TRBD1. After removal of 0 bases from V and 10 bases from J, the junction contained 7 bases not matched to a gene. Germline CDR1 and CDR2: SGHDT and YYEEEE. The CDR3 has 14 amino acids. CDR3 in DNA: TGTGCCAGCAGCTTGGCCGTACAGGGGCCCGAGCAGTTCTTC. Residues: CASSLAVQGPEQFF.

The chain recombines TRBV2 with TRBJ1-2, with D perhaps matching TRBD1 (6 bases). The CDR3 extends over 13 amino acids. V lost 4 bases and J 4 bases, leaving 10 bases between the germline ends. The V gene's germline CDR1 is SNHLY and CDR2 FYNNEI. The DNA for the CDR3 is TGTGCCAGCAGTGTAACACAGGGCTATGGCTACACCTTC. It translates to CASSVTQGYGYTF.

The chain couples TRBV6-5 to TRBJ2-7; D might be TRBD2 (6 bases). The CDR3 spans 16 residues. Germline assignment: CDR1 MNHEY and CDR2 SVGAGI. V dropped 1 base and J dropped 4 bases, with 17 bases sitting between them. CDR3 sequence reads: CASSYYGGTGVYEQYF. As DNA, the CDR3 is TGTGCCAGCAGTTACTACGGAGGGACCGGAGTATACGAGCAGTACTTC.

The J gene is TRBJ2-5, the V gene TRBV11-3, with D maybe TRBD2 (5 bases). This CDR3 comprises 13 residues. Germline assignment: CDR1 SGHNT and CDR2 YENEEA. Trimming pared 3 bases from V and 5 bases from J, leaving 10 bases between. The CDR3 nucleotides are TGTGCCAGCAGCTTTCGGGGTCGGGAGACCCAGTACTTC. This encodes CASSFRGRETQYF.

The CDR3 coding sequence is TGTGCCAGCAGTTTAAAGGAGAACACTGAAGCTTTCTTT. This gives the protein CASSLKENTEAFF. The chain is built from TRBV12-3 or TRBV12-4 and TRBJ1-1; D is uncertain. V was clipped by 2 bases and J by 1 base, with 5 bases between them. This CDR3 comprises 13 residues.

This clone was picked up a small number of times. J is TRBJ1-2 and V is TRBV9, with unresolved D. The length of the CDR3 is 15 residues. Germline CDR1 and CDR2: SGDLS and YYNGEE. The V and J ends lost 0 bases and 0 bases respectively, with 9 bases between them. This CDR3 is CASSVGGSSNYGYTF. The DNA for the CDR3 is TGTGCCAGCAGCGTAGGCGGGTCTTCTAACTATGGCTACACCTTC.

In nucleotides, the CDR3 is TGTGCCAGCAGCTTAGATCGCTACAATGAGCAGTTCTTC. This codes for CASSLDRYNEQFF. The chain links TRBV11-2 to TRBJ2-1; D remains ambiguous. The CDR3 runs to 13 residues. Trimming removed 0 bases at V and 3 bases at J, with 3 bases between. Germline-derived CDR1 and CDR2 are SGHAT and FQNNGV.

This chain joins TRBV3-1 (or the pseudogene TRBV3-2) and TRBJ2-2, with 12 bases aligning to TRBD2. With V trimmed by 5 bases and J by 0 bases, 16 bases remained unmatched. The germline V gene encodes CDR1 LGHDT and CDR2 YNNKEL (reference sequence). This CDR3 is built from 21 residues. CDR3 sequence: CASSTPRLLAGGKANTGELFF. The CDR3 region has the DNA TGTGCCAGCAGCACGCCGAGGTTGCTAGCGGGAGGGAAGGCGAACACCGGGGAGCTGTTTTTT.